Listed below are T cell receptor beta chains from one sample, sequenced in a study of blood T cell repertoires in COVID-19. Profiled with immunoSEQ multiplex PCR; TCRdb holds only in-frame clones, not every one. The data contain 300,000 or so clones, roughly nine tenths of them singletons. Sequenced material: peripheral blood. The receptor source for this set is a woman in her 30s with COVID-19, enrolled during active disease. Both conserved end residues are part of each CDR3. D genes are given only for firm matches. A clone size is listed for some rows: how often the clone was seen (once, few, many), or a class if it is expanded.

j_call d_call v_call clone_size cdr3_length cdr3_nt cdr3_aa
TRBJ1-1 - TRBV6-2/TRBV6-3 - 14 TGTGCCAGCAGTTATGCAGGGTCATTGACTGAAGCTTTCTTT CASSYAGSLTEAFF
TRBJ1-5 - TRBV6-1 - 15 TGTGCCAGCAGTGAAGCGGGACATAGCAATCAGCCCCAGCATTTT CASSEAGHSNQPQHF
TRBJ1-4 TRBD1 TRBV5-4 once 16 TGTGCCAGCAGCCTCATGATGACAGGGGGAGACGAAAAACTGTTTTTT CASSLMMTGGDEKLFF
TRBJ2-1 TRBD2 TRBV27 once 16 TGTGCCAGCAGCTCCTCCACTAGCGGGTCCTACAATGAGCAGTTCTTC CASSSSTSGSYNEQFF
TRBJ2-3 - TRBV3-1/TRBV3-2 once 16 TGTGCCAGCAGCCCAGGATCCTCAACCTTCACAGATACGCAGTATTTT CASSPGSSTFTDTQYF
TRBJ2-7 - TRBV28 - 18 TGTGCCAGCAGACGGGGCTGGAGGGAGGGGGGAACTTCCTACGAGCAGTACTTC CASRRGWREGGTSYEQYF
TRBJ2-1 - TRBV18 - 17 TGTGCCAGCTCACCCCCAGACGGTACGGGCGGGACCAATGAGCAGTTCTTC CASSPPDGTGGTNEQFF
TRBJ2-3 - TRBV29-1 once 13 TGCAGCGTTGGCGCATTGCACACAGATACGCAGTATTTT CSVGALHTDTQYF
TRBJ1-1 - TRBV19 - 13 TGTGCCAGTAGTATAACAGGGAACACTGAAGCTTTCTTT CASSITGNTEAFF
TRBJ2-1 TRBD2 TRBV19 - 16 TGTGCCAGTAGTATCCCGCTAGCGGGAGGGAACAATGAGCAGTTCTTC CASSIPLAGGNNEQFF
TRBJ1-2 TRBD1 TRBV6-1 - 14 TGTGCCAGCAGTGATTCGACAGGGTCCGGAGGCTACACCTTC CASSDSTGSGGYTF
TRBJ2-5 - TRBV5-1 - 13 TGCGCCAGCAGCTTGGACAGACAAGAGACCCAGTACTTC CASSLDRQETQYF
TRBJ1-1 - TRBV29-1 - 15 TGCAGCGCAAAGGAGGCCCGCGGGGCGGGCACTGAAGCTTTCTTT CSAKEARGAGTEAFF
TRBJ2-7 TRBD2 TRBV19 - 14 TGTGCCAGTAGTACCCGGGGACTAGCCAACGAGCAGTACTTC CASSTRGLANEQYF
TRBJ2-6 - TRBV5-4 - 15 TGTGCCAGCAGTTTTCCGGGATACGGGGCCAACGTCCTGACTTTC CASSFPGYGANVLTF
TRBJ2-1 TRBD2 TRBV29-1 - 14 TGCAGCGTTGGGACTAGCGAACGCTACAATGAGCAGTTCTTC CSVGTSERYNEQFF
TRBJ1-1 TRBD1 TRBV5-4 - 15 TGTGCCAGCAGCTTGGGGGGGACAGAGAACACTGAAGCTTTCTTT CASSLGGTENTEAFF
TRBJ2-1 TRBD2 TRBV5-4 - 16 TGTGCCAGCAGCAAATCACTAGCGGGAGTGGGCAATGAGCAGTTCTTC CASSKSLAGVGNEQFF
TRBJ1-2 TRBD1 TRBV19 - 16 TGTGCCAGTAGCACACTGGGACAGGCAATTAACTATGGCTACACCTTC CASSTLGQAINYGYTF
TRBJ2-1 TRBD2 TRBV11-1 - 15 TGTGCCAGCAGCTTAGCGTCTAGCGGGAGGGTTGAGCAGTTCTTC CASSLASSGRVEQFF
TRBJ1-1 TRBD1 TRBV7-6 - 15 TGTGCCAGCAGCATCCCGGGACAGGAGAACACTGAAGCTTTCTTT CASSIPGQENTEAFF
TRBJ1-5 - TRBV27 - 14 TGTGCCAGCAGTTTATCAGGGGTTAATCAGCCCCAGCATTTT CASSLSGVNQPQHF
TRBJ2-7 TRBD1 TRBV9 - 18 TGTGCCAGCAGCTCGACCGGGACAGGGGGCGAGCTGCCCTACGAGCAGTACTTC CASSSTGTGGELPYEQYF
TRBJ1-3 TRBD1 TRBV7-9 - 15 TGTGCCAGCAGCTCATGGACAGGGTTGGGAAACACCATATATTTT CASSSWTGLGNTIYF
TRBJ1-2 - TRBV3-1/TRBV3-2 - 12 TGTGCCAGCAGCCAACTGTCGAGTGGCTACACCTTC CASSQLSSGYTF
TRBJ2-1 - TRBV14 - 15 TGTGCCAGCAGCCAAGGATGGGGTGCGGGAAATGAGCAGTTCTTC CASSQGWGAGNEQFF
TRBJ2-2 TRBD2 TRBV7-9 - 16 TGTGCCAGCAGTCCCAGGACTAGCAGGAACACCGGGGAGCTGTTTTTT CASSPRTSRNTGELFF